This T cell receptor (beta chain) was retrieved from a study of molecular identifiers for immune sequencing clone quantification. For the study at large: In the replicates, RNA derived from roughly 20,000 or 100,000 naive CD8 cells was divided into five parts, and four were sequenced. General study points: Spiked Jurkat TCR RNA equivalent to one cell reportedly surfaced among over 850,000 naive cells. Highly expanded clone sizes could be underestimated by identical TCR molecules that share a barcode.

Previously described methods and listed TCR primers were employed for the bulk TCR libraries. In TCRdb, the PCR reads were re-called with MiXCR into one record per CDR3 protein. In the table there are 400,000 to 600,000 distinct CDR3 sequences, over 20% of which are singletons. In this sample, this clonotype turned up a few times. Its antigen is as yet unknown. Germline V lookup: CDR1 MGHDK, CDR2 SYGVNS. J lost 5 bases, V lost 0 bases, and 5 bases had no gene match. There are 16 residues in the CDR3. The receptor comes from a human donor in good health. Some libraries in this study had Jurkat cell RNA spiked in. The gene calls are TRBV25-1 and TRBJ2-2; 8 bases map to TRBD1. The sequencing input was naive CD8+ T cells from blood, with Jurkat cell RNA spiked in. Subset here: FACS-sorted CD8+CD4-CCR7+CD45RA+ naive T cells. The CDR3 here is CASSEYQGARTGELFF. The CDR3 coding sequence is TGTGCCAGCAGTGAATATCAGGGGGCGAGGACCGGGGAGCTGTTTTTT.